The sequence of this TCR beta chain was determined in a study of T cell repertoires in cytomegalovirus infection. For the study at large: From public TCR beta signatures came an indication of both CMV infection and matching HLA type. Study results and limitations: The study identified carriers of CMV plus the relevant HLA from cumulative public TCR beta family frequency.

Regarding this clonotype: What it recognizes is unknown. The junction and the germline gene differ at one end; a read error may be behind it.

The CDR3 extends over 14 amino acids. Germline lookup yields CDR1 SGHDT and CDR2 YYEEEE. TCRdb called the reads again in MiXCR, with one record for every CDR3 protein. In the table there are nearly 650,000 distinct CDR3 sequences, approximately 24% of which are singletons. The sequenced material came from CD8+ T cells from PBMCs. The rearrangement links TRBV5-6 to TRBJ2-7, with TRBD1 identical over 8 bases. The clonotype originates from a human donor in good health (CMV status not recorded). Some clones in this sample may be carry-over from other donors' samples. This chain's CDR3 is CASRLGQAGGEQYF. The CDR3 coding sequence is TGTGCCAGCAGATTGGGACAGGCAGGGGGGGAGCAGTACTTC. Together with reference TRBV5-6 and TRBJ2-7, the CDR3 gives the full variable domain: DAGVTQSPTHLIKTRGQQVTLRCSPKSGHDTVSWYQQALGQGPQFIFQYYEEEERQRGNFPDRFSGHQFPNYSSELNVNALLLGDSALYLCASRLGQAGGEQYFGPGTRLTVT.